Listed below are T cell receptor beta chains from one sample, sequenced in a study of T cells in Graves' hyperthyroidism and ophthalmopathy. Via MiXCR, TCRdb re-called the multiplex PCR reads, giving one row per CDR3 protein. The sample has hundreds of thousands of distinct CDR3 sequences; about 17% are singletons. Sequences were obtained from blood. Source of these receptors: a woman in her 30s with Graves' hyperthyroidism. Both conserved end residues are part of each CDR3. The D gene is left open where the match is weak. Expanded clones get a size class; other rows say once, few or many, or leave the size out.

>NA|TRBJ1-2|TRBV28|many
CASSSGATNYGYTF
>TRBD1|TRBJ2-2|TRBV18|few
CASSRLRTGYTGELFF
>NA|TRBJ2-1|TRBV2|many
CASRAQGWEQFF
>TRBD1|TRBJ1-5|TRBV28|few
CVSSPQDRVDQPQHF
>NA|TRBJ1-2|TRBV5-1|few
CASSGPGDFVGYTF
>NA|TRBJ1-2|TRBV5-1|NA
CASSLDLSGYTF
>NA|TRBJ2-3|TRBV4-1|NA
CASSQGAGADTQYF
>TRBD1|TRBJ1-4|TRBV5-1|few
CASSLEQGVREKLFF
>TRBD1|TRBJ1-5|TRBV19|few
CARGQGSNQPQHF
>NA|TRBJ2-7|TRBV6-2/TRBV6-3|many
CASTSTLTAAYPYEQYF
>TRBD2|TRBJ2-3|TRBV28|NA
CASSSTSGMVDTQYF
>TRBD2|TRBJ2-5|TRBV12-3/TRBV12-4|NA
CPSSFRLAETHYF
>TRBD2|TRBJ2-1|TRBV30|many
CAWSSGGSIHEQFF
>NA|TRBJ2-3|TRBV11-3|many
CASSLIPSGNTQYF
>TRBD2|TRBJ2-7|TRBV7-9|many
CASSLLAGGPHEQYF
>NA|TRBJ1-5|TRBV19|many
CASNRPQIGQPQHF
>NA|TRBJ1-1|TRBV30|many
CAWSWQGLNTEAFF
>NA|TRBJ2-7|TRBV13|NA
CASSPDISSYEQYF
>NA|TRBJ1-1|TRBV28|many
CASSQAGWDTEAFF
>TRBD2|TRBJ2-3|TRBV19|many
CASTLAASTDTQYF
>TRBD1|TRBJ1-2|TRBV5-5|few
CASSLYGQGRGVGYTF
>NA|TRBJ2-1|TRBV24-1|many
CATSEGNLGGEQFF
>NA|TRBJ2-1|TRBV3-1|many
CASSQATGRRGEQFF